Presented here are 22 T cell receptor beta chains from one specimen sequenced in a study of Graves' ophthalmopathy and Graves' hyperthyroidism (dated by TCRdb to the late 2010s). Sequencing relied on an Illumina HiSeq 2000. TCR beta CDR3 regions were amplified from RNA transcripts for repertoire sequencing. The first round was an RT-PCR using HTBI primers with the Qiagen OneStep RT-PCR kit, and this first round was followed by a second-round multiplex PCR, then size selection and purification. TCRdb trimmed the raw reads at Q25, called clones with MiXCR and kept productive beta chains. Each record represents a unique CDR3 protein, reported with the most common genes and DNA among its rows. The sample table contains around 1,000,000 distinct CDR3 sequences; only one count was recorded for less than 45% of them. Of the sample, roughly 11% is held by the ten largest clones. The specimen was peripheral blood or thyroid tissue (not recorded which). The receptors were sampled from an adult man with Graves' hyperthyroidism.

This sequence joins TRBV18 and TRBJ1-1, with TRBD1 identical over 9 bases. The CDR3 runs to 15 residues. The J segment lost 1 base and the V segment lost 3 bases, leaving 3 bases of the junction unmatched. Germline lookup yields CDR1 KGHSH and CDR2 LQKENI. The DNA for the CDR3 is TGTGCCAGCTCACCCTTGACAGGGGGGAACACTGAAGCTTTCTTT. It is translated as CASSPLTGGNTEAFF.

Many counts were recorded for this clonotype. This chain links TRBV24-1 with TRBJ2-5; tentative D call: TRBD1 (6 bases). The V end lost 1 base, the J end lost 5 bases, and 13 bases lay between the germline ends. The CDR3 sequence is 15 residues long. CDR1 and CDR2 (germline): KGHDR, SFDVKD. In DNA, the CDR3 is TGTGCCACCAGTGATTTCGGCAGGGGCCGGGAGACCCAGTACTTC. This encodes CATSDFGRGRETQYF.

This clonotype was seen ten or more times. The chain has TRBV14 and TRBJ2-5, with 9 bases that match TRBD1. CDR1 SGHDN and CDR2 FVKESK come from the germline V gene. V dropped 5 bases and J dropped 1; count of bases not matched to a gene: 5. The CDR3 covers 15 residues. The CDR3 sequence is CASSRLTGGQETQYF. The CDR3 DNA follows: TGTGCCAGCAGCAGATTGACAGGGGGCCAAGAGACCCAGTACTTC.

This clonotype occurred many times. This rearrangement joins TRBV4-2 to TRBJ1-2; no clear D. With 0 bases removed from V and 4 bases from J, the gap between germline ends came to 9 bases. The CDR3 consists of 14 residues. Germline loops: CDR1 LGHNA, CDR2 YNFKEQ. For the CDR3, the DNA is TGTGCCAGCAGCCAAGATGCGGGGAGCTATGGCTACACCTTC. It is translated as CASSQDAGSYGYTF.

This clonotype was recorded only once. The genes are TRBV20-1 and TRBJ1-5, with 8 bases identical to TRBD1. J gave up 0 bases and V 6 bases, and 7 bases lay outside the gene matches. Looked up from germline, CDR1 is DFQATT and CDR2 is SNEGSKA (reference sequence). The CDR3 consists of 15 residues. Written as DNA, the CDR3 is TGCAGTGCGAGGACAGGGTCAGATAGCAATCAGCCCCAGCATTTT. This codes for CSARTGSDSNQPQHF.

This clonotype appeared many times. V usage is TRBV25-1 and J usage is TRBJ2-5; D is possibly TRBD1 (5 bases). V lost 2 bases and J 5 bases, leaving 15 bases between the germline ends. CDR3 size: 15 residues. Per the germline V gene, CDR1 is MGHDK and CDR2 is SYGVNS. CDR3 region: CASSEGKGIWETQYF. The CDR3 region has the DNA TGTGCCAGCAGTGAAGGAAAGGGGATATGGGAGACCCAGTACTTC.

This clonotype has ten or more counts. The gene calls are TRBV7-8 and TRBJ2-7; 10 bases are shared with TRBD2. Per germline, CDR1 SGHVS and CDR2 FQNEAQ. This CDR3 spans 15 amino acids. Losses at the gene ends were 7 bases for V and 6 bases for J; bases not matched to a gene: 12. In DNA form, the CDR3 reads TGTGCCAGCACCCAACCCAGGCTAGCGGGGGCCGAGCAGTACTTC. Translation gives CASTQPRLAGAEQYF.

The rearrangement links TRBV5-8 to TRBJ1-2; D remains ambiguous. This CDR3 has 15 residues. V lost 1 base to trimming and J lost 9 bases, with 19 bases between them. The germline V gene encodes CDR1 SGHTS and CDR2 YDEGEE. The CDR3 nucleotides read TGTGCCAGCAGCTTGAGAGGAGGCATTACGGGTAGCTACACCTTC. Translated, it gives CASSLRGGITGSYTF.

CDR3 DNA sequence: TGCAGCGTCGGGGGGGTAAGGTGGAACACTGAAGCTTTCTTT. This encodes CSVGGVRWNTEAFF. The V and J genes are TRBV29-1 and TRBJ1-1; D perhaps matches TRBD1 (5 bases). The CDR3 has 14 amino acids. Between the trimmed V and J ends, which lost 6 bases and 1 base, there was a span of 15 bases. In germline, CDR1 is SQVTM, CDR2 ANQGSEA.

The chain combines TRBV25-1 with TRBJ1-5; 8 bases map to TRBD1. V shed 2 bases and J 4 bases; nucleotides not matched to a gene: 4. The CDR3 contains 15 residues. CDR1 is MGHDK and CDR2 is SYGVNS in the germline V gene. The chain's CDR3 is CASSEDRGGNQPQHF. CDR3 nucleotides: TGTGCCAGCAGTGAAGACAGGGGCGGGAATCAGCCCCAGCATTTT.

This clonotype was observed many times. The CDR3 region is CASSLGQGYQPQHF. Here the CDR3 DNA reads TGTGCCAGCAGCCTGGGACAGGGTTATCAGCCCCAGCATTTT. The chain links TRBV7-9 to TRBJ1-5; 9 positions agree with TRBD1. The germline V gene encodes CDR1 SEHNR and CDR2 FQNEAQ (reference sequence). J was trimmed by 5 bases and V by 5 bases; bases with no gene match: 4. CDR3 length equals 14 residues. Based on the CDR3 plus reference TRBV7-9 and TRBJ1-5, the full variable domain is DTGVSQNPRHKITKRGQNVTFRCDPISEHNRLYWYRQTLGQGPEFLTYFQNEAQLEKSRLLSDRFSAERPKGSFSTLEIQRTEQGDSAMYLCASSLGQGYQPQHFGDGTRLSIL.

Comments on this clonotype: This may be a read error: a much more frequent sequence differs by one nucleotide. The chain recombines TRBV2 with TRBJ1-1; 7 bases align to TRBD1. The ends lost 6 bases at V and 3 bases at J; junction bases unmatched: 7. The CDR3 spans 14 residues. The germline V gene encodes CDR1 SNHLY and CDR2 FYNNEI. This CDR3 reads CASSLTGKDTEAFF. The CDR3, as DNA: TGTGCCAGCAGCCTGACAGGGAAGGACACTGAAGCTTTCTTT. The full variable domain, its missing parts supplied by reference TRBV2 and TRBJ1-1, is EPEVTQTPSHQVTQMGQEVILRCVPISNHLYFYWYRQILGQKVEFLVSFYNNEISEKSEIFDDQFSVERPDGSNFTLKIRSTKLEDSAMYFCASSLTGKDTEAFFGQGTRLTVV.

Concerning this clonotype: Just one base apart from a much larger clone, this may be a read error. The V call is TRBV29-1, the J call TRBJ1-1; unclear D gene. Trimming took 5 bases from V and 4 from J, leaving 17 bases between them. Germline lookup yields CDR1 SQVTM and CDR2 ANQGSEA. The length of the CDR3 is 14 residues. CDR3 sequence: CSVSPTLMSTEAFF. CDR3 nucleotides: TGCAGCGTTTCCCCGACTCTGATGAGCACTGAAGCTTTCTTT. Full variable domain (remainder filled in from reference TRBV29-1 and TRBJ1-1): SAVISQKPSRDICQRGTSLTIQCQVDSQVTMMFWYRQQPGQSLTLIATANQGSEATYESGFVIDKFPISRPNLTFSTLTVSNMSPEDSSIYLCSVSPTLMSTEAFFGQGTRLTVV.

This clonotype was found many times. CDR3 DNA sequence: TGTGCCAGCAGCTTACGGCGGGAGCGACCAACCTACGAGCAGTACTTC. Its translation is CASSLRRERPTYEQYF. The gene calls are TRBV7-6 and TRBJ2-7, with 7 positions matching TRBD2. The CDR3 sequence is 16 residues long. Germline CDR1 SGHVS, CDR2 FNYEAQ. V gave up 2 bases and J gave up 2 bases; unmatched junction bases: 9. Variable domain in full (rest from reference TRBV7-6 and TRBJ2-7): GAGVSQSPRYKVTKRGQDVALRCDPISGHVSLYWYRQALGQGPEFLTYFNYEAQQDKSGLPNDRFSAERPEGSISTLTIQRTEQRDSAMYRCASSLRRERPTYEQYFGPGTRLTVT.

The chain joins TRBV5-8 to TRBJ1-2; 9 bases match TRBD1. V gave up 7 bases and J gave up 4 bases; unmatched junction bases: 11. The CDR3 is 15 amino acids. The germline CDR1 and CDR2 sequences are SGHTS and YDEGEE. The CDR3 nucleotides read TGTGCCAGCCGAAACCGGGACAGGGTGATCTATGGCTACACCTTC. Translating gives CASRNRDRVIYGYTF.

The sample holds many counts of this clonotype. V usage is TRBV12-3 or TRBV12-4 and J usage is TRBJ1-2; 7 bases line up with TRBD1. V dropped 6 bases and J dropped 4; count of bases not matched to a gene: 8. CDR3 length equals 14 residues. This chain's CDR3 is CASRTGHIGYGYTF. The CDR3 DNA sequence: TGTGCCAGCAGGACAGGGCACATAGGCTATGGCTACACCTTC.

This clonotype was counted between two and nine times. The chain has TRBV30 and TRBJ1-3; D remains ambiguous. The V end lost 1 base, the J end lost 2 bases, and 15 bases lay between the germline ends. CDR1 GTSNPN and CDR2 SVGIG come from the germline V gene (reference sequence). The CDR3 contains 16 residues. The CDR3 reads CAWSAKKWVAGNTIYF. In DNA form, the CDR3 reads TGTGCCTGGAGTGCCAAGAAGTGGGTAGCTGGAAACACCATATATTTT. Looking up the rest from reference TRBV30 and TRBJ1-3 gives the full variable domain: SQTIHQWPATLVQPVGSPLSLECTVEGTSNPNLYWYRQAAGRGLQLLFYSVGIGQISSEVPQNLSASRPQDRQFILSSKKLLLSDSGFYLCAWSAKKWVAGNTIYFGEGSWLTVV.

This clonotype was detected ten times or more. The chain links TRBV19 to TRBJ1-3; D is undetermined. The germline V and J ends were trimmed by 7 bases and 0 bases, with 10 bases remaining between them. Germline V gives CDR1 LNHDA, CDR2 SQIVND (reference sequence). The CDR3 loop spans 14 amino acids. CDR3 residues: CASMPSASGNTIYF. The DNA of the CDR3 is TGTGCCAGTATGCCCTCGGCCTCTGGAAACACCATATATTTT.

The chain joins TRBV29-1 to TRBJ2-7; D tentatively fits TRBD1 or TRBD2 (5 bases each). Trimming cost V 4 bases and J 2 bases, with 15 bases left between them. Looked up from germline, CDR1 is SQVTM and CDR2 is ANQGSEA. There are 14 residues in the CDR3. The CDR3 DNA reads TGCAGCGTTGGGGGGAAGGGGATAGCCTACGAGCAGTACTTC. Its protein product is CSVGGKGIAYEQYF.

CDR3 bases: TGTGCCAGCAGCGTAGTAGGGACATTTGGGGAGACCCAGTACTTC. Protein product: CASSVVGTFGETQYF. This rearrangement joins TRBV9 to TRBJ2-5, with D maybe TRBD1 (6 bases). This CDR3 has 15 amino acids. V lost 0 bases and J lost 5, with 14 bases in between. Germline values: CDR1 SGDLS, CDR2 YYNGEE.

In its sample, this clonotype was seen many times. This sequence joins TRBV7-9 and TRBJ1-1, with a possible D match to TRBD1 (6 bases). V lost 6 bases, J lost 3 bases, and 17 bases lay in between. Germline CDR1 is SEHNR and CDR2 is FQNEAQ (reference sequence). CDR3 length: 15 residues. Here the CDR3 DNA reads TGTGCCAGCAGATATGATACAGGGCGTTACACTGAAGCTTTCTTT. This sequence encodes CASRYDTGRYTEAFF.

There are many counts of this clonotype. This chain links TRBV11-2 with TRBJ1-3; D is perhaps TRBD1 (5 bases). This CDR3 region has 12 residues. Germline V CDR1 and CDR2: SGHAT, FQNNGV. Trimming stripped 5 bases from V and 4 bases from J, with 6 bases between. The CDR3 loop reads CASSRTGNTIYF. The CDR3 bases are TGTGCCAGCAGCCGGACAGGAAACACCATATATTTT.